These 13 T cell receptor beta chains share one sample of origin, sequenced in a study of T cell repertoires in cytomegalovirus infection. MiXCR was run by TCRdb on the reads, yielding one entry per CDR3 protein. The sample lists about 530,000 distinct CDR3 sequences, about 26% occurring once. Sequenced input: PBMCs. These receptors were obtained from a human donor in good health (CMV status not recorded). Some clones in this sample may be carry-over from other donors' samples.

This clonotype was picked up many times. CDR3 bases: TGTGCCATCAGAGGACAGGGCAAGGAAAAACTGTTTTTT. As protein: CAIRGQGKEKLFF. The chain has TRBV10-3 and TRBJ1-4, with TRBD1 matching over 8 bases. This CDR3 has 13 residues. V gave up 6 bases and J gave up 8 bases; unmatched junction bases: 5. The V gene's germline CDR1 is ENHRY and CDR2 SYGVKD.

This clonotype turned up a few times. The chain has TRBV7-9 and TRBJ2-7, with 11 bases fitting TRBD2. J lost 3 bases, V lost 5 bases, and 9 bases had no gene match. The CDR3 is made up of 16 amino acids. The germline gives CDR1 SEHNR, CDR2 FQNEAQ (reference sequence). The CDR3 reads CASSLDRTSGLYEQYF. Here the CDR3 DNA reads TGTGCCAGCAGCCTGGATCGGACTAGCGGGCTCTACGAGCAGTACTTC.

This clonotype was seen more than once but under ten times. The genes are TRBV10-3 and TRBJ1-1; TRBD1 agrees at 9 bases. The CDR3 contains 15 residues. CDR1 and CDR2 (germline): ENHRY, SYGVKD. Trimming took 5 bases from V and 1 from J; bases not matched to a gene: 5. In DNA form, the CDR3 reads TGTGCCATCAGTTCAGGGACAGGGTCGAACACTGAAGCTTTCTTT. Translating gives CAISSGTGSNTEAFF.

The chain links TRBV6-5 to TRBJ2-5; TRBD1 might be the D (7 bases). The V gene lost 6 bases and the J gene lost 4 bases, with 24 bases spanning the gap. This CDR3 has 17 amino acids. From germline, CDR1 is MNHEY and CDR2 SVGAGI. The CDR3 sequence: CASSLGGGVRVGETQYF. CDR3 DNA sequence: TGTGCCAGCAGCCTAGGGGGCGGGGTACGGGTGGGAGAGACCCAGTACTTC.

The rearrangement joins TRBV6-5 to TRBJ2-7; the D call may be TRBD1 or TRBD2 (5 bases each). The V gene's germline CDR1 is MNHEY and CDR2 SVGAGI. Trimming took 2 bases from V and 6 from J, leaving 14 bases between them. The CDR3 has 14 residues. The CDR3 reads CASSYSQGGGEQYF. CDR3 in DNA: TGTGCCAGCAGTTACAGTCAGGGCGGAGGCGAGCAGTACTTC.

At least ten counts were recorded for this clonotype. The V gene is TRBV7-2, the J gene TRBJ1-1; 7 nucleotides match TRBD1. The junction had 5 bases not matched to a gene; V was cut back by 0 bases and J by 4 bases. The V gene's germline CDR1 is SGHTA and CDR2 FQGNSA. The CDR3 has 15 residues. CDR3 nucleotide sequence: TGTGCCAGCAGCTTAGCGGCAGGGGGACTCACTGAAGCTTTCTTT. Its translation: CASSLAAGGLTEAFF.

This clonotype was found a few times. The genes are TRBV28 and TRBJ2-1; the D call may be TRBD1 or TRBD2 (5 bases each). Germline assignment: CDR1 MDHEN and CDR2 SYDVKM. V dropped 6 bases and J dropped 6 bases, with 15 bases sitting between them. CDR3 length: 14 residues. The CDR3 loop reads CASRRTGTSNEQFF. CDR3 nucleotides: TGTGCCAGCAGACGAACCGGGACGAGCAATGAGCAGTTCTTC.

This clonotype was recorded a few times. The chain has TRBV12-3 or TRBV12-4 and TRBJ2-1; TRBD2 matches at 13 bases. The CDR3 totals 17 residues. J was trimmed by 5 bases and V by 3 bases; bases with no gene match: 7. CDR3 in amino acids: CASSLRTSGSLDNEQFF. The DNA for the CDR3 is TGTGCCAGCAGTTTGAGGACTAGCGGGAGTCTAGACAATGAGCAGTTCTTC.

The chain has TRBV5-1 and TRBJ1-1; no reliable D call. CDR3 size: 16 residues. The ends were cut back, 1 base at V and 2 bases at J, with 15 bases in the middle. The germline gives CDR1 SGHRS, CDR2 YFSETQ. The CDR3 reads CASSLQSRTINTEAFF. The CDR3 DNA follows: TGCGCCAGCAGCTTGCAGAGTAGGACCATCAACACTGAAGCTTTCTTT.

There are a few counts of this clonotype. The chain combines TRBV18 with TRBJ2-1; D gene uncertain. The CDR3 has 12 amino acids. Trimming removed 3 bases from V and 9 bases from J, with 9 bases in between. CDR1 and CDR2 from the germline V gene are KGHSH and LQKENI. The CDR3 loop is CASSPVGREQFF. The CDR3 region has the DNA TGTGCCAGCTCACCGGTTGGCCGTGAGCAGTTCTTC.

This clonotype showed up just a few times. At one of its ends the junction is not consistent with the germline gene, which may arise from a read error. The V and J genes are TRBV7-8 and TRBJ1-6, with D uncertain. Germline CDR1 and CDR2: SGHVS and FQNEAQ. This CDR3 has 15 amino acids. For the CDR3, the DNA is TGTGCCAGCAGCACCAGCTTCGGCGGCAATTCACCCATCCACTTT. Translated, it gives CASSTSFGGNSPIHF.

V usage is TRBV29-1 and J usage is TRBJ1-2, with TRBD1 identical over 9 bases. Trimming removed 7 bases from V and 7 bases from J; junction bases left unmatched: 10. The CDR3 sequence is 13 residues long. Germline V gene lookup returns CDR1 SQVTM and CDR2 ANQGSEA. The CDR3 region is CSARSGTGLGYTF. DNA for the CDR3: TGCAGCGCCAGATCCGGGACAGGGCTTGGCTACACCTTC.

The chain combines TRBV6-2 or TRBV6-3 with TRBJ1-5; 11 bases fit TRBD1. The V segment lost 6 bases and the J segment 6 bases; nucleotides outside the gene matches: 10. This CDR3 has 16 residues. Germline assignment: CDR1 MNHEY and CDR2 SVGEGT. CDR3 region: CASRSSGGQGVQPQHF. CDR3 nucleotides: TGTGCCAGCAGATCATCCGGGGGACAGGGGGTTCAGCCCCAGCATTTT.